This T cell receptor (beta chain) was captured in a study of breast tumors, draining lymph nodes, adjacent tissues. Axillary draining lymph nodes of breast cancer patients supplied the node samples. This clonotype has at least ten counts. TCRdb re-called the multiplex PCR reads through MiXCR, storing one row per CDR3 protein. The sample consists of under 300,000 distinct CDR3 sequences, around 35% of them appearing once. CDR3 length: 15 amino acids. The trim removed 4 bases at V and 3 bases at J, leaving 7 bases unmatched. The germline gives CDR1 MNHEY, CDR2 SVGAGI. The chain couples TRBV6-5 to TRBJ2-7, with TRBD2 identical over 9 bases. The sequenced sample was axillary lymph node tissue. The receptor's source is a female donor with breast cancer. Some clones in this sample may be carry-over from other donors' samples. CDR3: CASSSTSGVNYEQYF. The CDR3 DNA is TGTGCCAGCAGTTCGACTAGCGGAGTCAACTACGAGCAGTACTTC.